Following are 12 T cell receptor beta chains from one sample sequenced in a study of response to subunit inactivated influenza vaccine. Using its own MiXCR run on the RT-PCR reads, TCRdb lists one record per CDR3 protein. The sample includes about 800,000 distinct CDR3 sequences, around 21% of them seen just once. This sample comprised PBMCs from blood, obtained roughly 5 days after vaccination. These TCRs come from a man aged 50 or older who received an inactivated influenza vaccine.

The rearrangement uses TRBV7-2 and TRBJ2-7; TRBD1 matches 7 bases. Germline V gene sequence: CDR1 SGHTA, CDR2 FQGNSA. V shed 6 bases and J 6 bases; nucleotides not matched to a gene: 2. This CDR3 contains 11 residues. DNA for the CDR3: TGTGCCAGCAGTCACAGGGGCGAGCAGTACTTC. Protein product: CASSHRGEQYF.

V and J are TRBV29-1 and TRBJ1-1; 7 nucleotides match TRBD1. Trimming at V came to 3 bases and at J to 1 base, leaving 11 bases not matched to a gene. Germline values: CDR1 SQVTM, CDR2 ANQGSEA. The length of the CDR3 is 16 residues. CDR3 residues: CSVDSRRQGRNTEAFF. The CDR3 DNA reads as TGCAGCGTTGACTCCAGAAGACAGGGACGGAACACTGAAGCTTTCTTT.

This clonotype has only a few counts. A read error may produce the germline difference seen at one junction end. The chain uses TRBV20-1 and TRBJ2-7, with TRBD2 as a possible D gene (6 bases). The CDR3 contains 14 residues. Looked up from germline, CDR1 is DFQATT and CDR2 is SNEGSKA (reference sequence). CDR3 nucleotides: TGCAGCGCTACGGAGCTTGACGGGAGTGAAGAGCAGTACTTC. This sequence encodes CSATELDGSEEQYF.

The rearrangement uses TRBV29-1 and TRBJ2-2, with unresolved D. Germline CDR1 is SQVTM and CDR2 is ANQGSEA. This CDR3 is 12 amino acids long. The V end was cut by 4 bases, the J end by 2 bases, with 5 bases between. The CDR3 loop is CSVGINTGELFF. In DNA form, the CDR3 reads TGCAGCGTTGGAATTAACACCGGGGAGCTGTTTTTT.

There are a few counts of this clonotype. This sequence joins TRBV12-3 or TRBV12-4 and TRBJ1-1; D possibly corresponds to TRBD1 (5 bases). Trimming cost V 1 base and J 0 bases, with 12 bases left between them. The CDR3 sequence is 16 residues long. The CDR3 spells CASSLDRQTLNTEAFF. As DNA, the CDR3 is TGTGCCAGCAGTTTAGACAGACAGACATTGAACACTGAAGCTTTCTTT.

The genes are TRBV12-3 or TRBV12-4 and TRBJ2-2; D possibly corresponds to TRBD1 (5 bases). The CDR3 length is 13 residues. Trimming removed 5 bases at V and 5 bases at J, with 9 bases between. The CDR3 spells CASSVRETGELFF. CDR3 coding DNA: TGTGCCAGCAGTGTCAGGGAAACCGGGGAGCTGTTTTTT.

This clonotype came up many times. The chain has TRBV29-1 and TRBJ2-1; D not certain. This CDR3 region has 14 residues. V shed 1 base and J shed 3 bases, with 10 bases lying between them. CDR1 SQVTM and CDR2 ANQGSEA come from the germline V gene. The CDR3 nucleotides are TGCAGCGTTGAAGGAGAAAGGCTCTACAATGAGCAGTTCTTC. This gives the protein CSVEGERLYNEQFF.

This clonotype was counted between two and nine times. V usage is TRBV29-1 and J usage is TRBJ1-1; D unclear. The germline gives CDR1 SQVTM, CDR2 ANQGSEA. Between the trimmed V and J ends, which lost 5 bases and 6 bases, there was a span of 16 bases. CDR3 length: 13 residues. This CDR3 reads CSVTQTMGSEAFF. The CDR3 DNA sequence: TGCAGCGTTACACAGACAATGGGGTCTGAAGCTTTCTTT.

This clonotype was picked up a small number of times. The chain employs TRBV6-5 and TRBJ2-5, with D maybe TRBD2 (5 bases). The germline V gene has CDR1 MNHEY and CDR2 SVGAGI. The CDR3 is made up of 13 amino acids. The V end lost 2 bases, the J end lost 3 bases, and 7 bases lay between the germline ends. CDR3 DNA sequence: TGTGCCAGCAGTTACACGGGGAAAGAGACCCAGTACTTC. Its protein is CASSYTGKETQYF.

This chain joins TRBV28 and TRBJ2-3; a weak D match, TRBD2 (5 bases). CDR3 length equals 17 residues. Germline V gene sequence: CDR1 MDHEN, CDR2 SYDVKM. The V gene lost 5 bases and the J gene lost 2 bases, with 20 bases spanning the gap. CDR3 protein: CASSPSGRTSNTDTQYF. CDR3 nucleotides: TGTGCCAGCAGTCCCTCGGGTAGGACTTCTAACACAGATACGCAGTATTTT.

This sequence joins TRBV7-6 and TRBJ2-1, with 14 positions matching TRBD2. The germline gives CDR1 SGHVS, CDR2 FNYEAQ. Trimming at V came to 0 bases and at J to 6 bases, leaving 13 bases not matched to a gene. This CDR3 spans 20 amino acids. The CDR3 loop is CASSLAVGTSGGTLSNEQFF. The CDR3 region has the DNA TGTGCCAGCAGCTTAGCGGTAGGGACTAGCGGGGGCACTTTGTCCAATGAGCAGTTCTTC.

The chain is built from TRBV7-8 and TRBJ2-5; perhaps D is TRBD1 or TRBD2 (5 bases each). The germline CDR1 and CDR2 sequences are SGHVS and FQNEAQ. Between the trimmed V and J ends, which lost 0 bases and 1 base, there was a span of 12 bases. The CDR3 loop spans 16 amino acids. The CDR3 DNA is TGTGCCAGCAGCTTAGCGATAGGGACGGTCCAAGAGACCCAGTACTTC. Protein sequence: CASSLAIGTVQETQYF. Drawing the rest from reference TRBV7-8 and TRBJ2-5, the complete variable domain is GAGVSQSPRYKVAKRGQDVALRCDPISGHVSLFWYQQALGQGPEFLTYFQNEAQLDKSGLPSDRFFAERPEGSVSTLKIQRTQQEDSAVYLCASSLAIGTVQETQYFGPGTRLLVL.